This T cell receptor beta chain was found in a study of CD8 T cells in ankylosing spondylitis. This CDR3 has 17 residues. J lost 9 bases, V lost 2 bases, and 13 bases had no gene match. A remark on this clonotype: The antigen remains unidentified.

General study findings and limits: Reportedly, significant enrichment of disease-linked clones occurred in matched ankylosing spondylitis synovial fluid. Characteristic of ankylosing spondylitis blood, it appeared, was a TCR beta motif comprising several highly homologous variants.

TCRdb re-called the 5' RACE reads through MiXCR, storing one row per CDR3 protein. The sample lists 150,000 or so distinct CDR3 sequences; 25% to 35% were seen once. The gene calls are TRBV12-3 or TRBV12-4 and TRBJ2-7; TRBD2 agrees at 13 bases. Sequenced input: synovial fluid, either unsorted or a sorted T cell fraction (not recorded which). The TCR comes from a male donor with ankylosing spondylitis. The CDR3 here is CASSLSTSGRAAVGQYF. CDR3 bases: TGTGCCAGCAGTTTAAGTACTAGCGGGAGGGCCGCAGTAGGGCAGTACTTC.